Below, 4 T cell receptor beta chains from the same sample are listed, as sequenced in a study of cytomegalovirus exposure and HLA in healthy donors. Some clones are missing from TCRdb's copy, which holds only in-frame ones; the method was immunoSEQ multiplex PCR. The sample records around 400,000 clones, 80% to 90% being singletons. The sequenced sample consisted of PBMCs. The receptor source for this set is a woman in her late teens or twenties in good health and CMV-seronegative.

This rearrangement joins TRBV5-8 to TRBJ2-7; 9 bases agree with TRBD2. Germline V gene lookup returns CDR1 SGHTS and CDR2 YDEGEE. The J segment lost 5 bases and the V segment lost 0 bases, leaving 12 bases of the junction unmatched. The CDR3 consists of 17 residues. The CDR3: CASSLAGSGSKGHEQYF. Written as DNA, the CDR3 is TGTGCCAGCAGCTTGGCGGGTAGCGGGAGCAAGGGACACGAGCAGTACTTC. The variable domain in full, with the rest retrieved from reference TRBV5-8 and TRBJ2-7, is EAGVTQSPTHLIKTRGQQATLRCSPISGHTSVYWYQQALGLGLQFLLWYDEGEERNRGNFPPRFSGRQFPNYSSELNVNALELEDSALYLCASSLAGSGSKGHEQYFGPGTRLTVT.

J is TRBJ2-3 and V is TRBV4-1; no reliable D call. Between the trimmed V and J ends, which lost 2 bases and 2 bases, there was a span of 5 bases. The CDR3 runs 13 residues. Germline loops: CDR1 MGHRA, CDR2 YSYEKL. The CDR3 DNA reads TGCGCCAGCAGCCAACCAGTCACAGATACGCAGTATTTT. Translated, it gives CASSQPVTDTQYF.

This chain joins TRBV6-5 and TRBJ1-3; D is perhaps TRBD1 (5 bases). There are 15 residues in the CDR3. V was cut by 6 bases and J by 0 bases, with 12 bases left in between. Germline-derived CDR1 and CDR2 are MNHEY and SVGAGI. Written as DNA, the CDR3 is TGTGCCAGCAGCCCCGGGGGGGGCTCTGGAAACACCATATATTTT. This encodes CASSPGGGSGNTIYF.

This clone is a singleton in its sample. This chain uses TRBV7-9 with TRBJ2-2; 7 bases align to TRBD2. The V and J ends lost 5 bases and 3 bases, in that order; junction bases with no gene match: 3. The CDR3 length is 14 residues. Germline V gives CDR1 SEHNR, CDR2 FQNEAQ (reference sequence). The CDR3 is CASSPGGYTGELFF. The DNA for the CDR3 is TGTGCCAGCAGCCCCGGGGGGTACACCGGGGAGCTGTTTTTT.